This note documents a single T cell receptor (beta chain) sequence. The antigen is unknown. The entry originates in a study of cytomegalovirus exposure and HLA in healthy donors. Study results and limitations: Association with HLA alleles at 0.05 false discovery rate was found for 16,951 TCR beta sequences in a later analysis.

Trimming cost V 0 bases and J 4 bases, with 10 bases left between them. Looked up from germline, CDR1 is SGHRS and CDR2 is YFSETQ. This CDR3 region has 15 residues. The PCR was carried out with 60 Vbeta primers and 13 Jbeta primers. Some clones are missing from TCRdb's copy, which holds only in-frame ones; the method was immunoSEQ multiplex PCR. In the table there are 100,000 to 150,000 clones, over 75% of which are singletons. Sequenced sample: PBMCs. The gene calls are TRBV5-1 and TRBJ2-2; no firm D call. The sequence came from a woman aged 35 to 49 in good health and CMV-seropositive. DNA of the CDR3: TGCGCCAGCAGCTTGGGTTTATCGGGCACCGGGGAGCTGTTTTTT. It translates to CASSLGLSGTGELFF.